This passage covers 21 T cell receptor beta chains from one sample sequenced in a study of T-cell reconstitution after alpha-beta-depleted transplantation in children. During its preparation, the TCRbeta library received unique molecular identifiers. Via MiXCR, TCRdb re-called the PCR reads, giving one row per CDR3 protein. The table lists some 200,000 distinct CDR3 sequences, about 15% of them singletons. The specimen was PBMCs from the stem cell graft donor, collected from the stem cell graft. Receptors were obtained from a human donor who donated a stem cell graft to a child with acute lymphoblastic leukemia.

This clonotype came up many times. This sequence joins TRBV5-1 and TRBJ2-7; tentative D call: TRBD2 (6 bases). The CDR3 length is 15 residues. CDR1 is SGHRS and CDR2 is YFSETQ in the germline V gene. Trimming stripped 0 bases from V and 1 base from J, with 11 bases between. The CDR3 nucleotides read TGCGCCAGCAGCTTGGGACCGGGAGTGTCCTACGAGCAGTACTTC. Amino acid sequence: CASSLGPGVSYEQYF.

This clonotype was seen at least ten times. The J gene is TRBJ2-2, the V gene TRBV12-3 or TRBV12-4; no reliable D call. The CDR3 is 11 residues long. V lost 8 bases to trimming and J lost 5 bases, with 6 bases between them. CDR3 region: CASGVTGELFF. Here the CDR3 DNA reads TGTGCCAGCGGGGTTACCGGGGAGCTGTTTTTT.

The gene calls are TRBV7-9 and TRBJ2-7; weak D call: TRBD1 (5 bases). The ends were cut back, 5 bases at V and 2 bases at J, with 10 bases in the middle. Germline-derived CDR1 and CDR2 are SEHNR and FQNEAQ (reference sequence). The CDR3 runs to 13 residues. The CDR3 nucleotides read TGTGCCAGCAGCCCTGTGACAGCCTACGAGCAGTACTTC. This codes for CASSPVTAYEQYF. Full variable domain (missing parts from reference TRBV7-9 and TRBJ2-7): DTGVSQNPRHKITKRGQNVTFRCDPISEHNRLYWYRQTLGQGPEFLTYFQNEAQLEKSRLLSDRFSAERPKGSFSTLEIQRTEQGDSAMYLCASSPVTAYEQYFGPGTRLTVT.

In this sample, this clonotype turned up many times. V and J are TRBV7-9 and TRBJ2-5; no clear D. This CDR3 has 15 residues. With 2 bases removed from V and 5 bases from J, the gap between germline ends came to 15 bases. Germline V lookup: CDR1 SEHNR, CDR2 FQNEAQ (reference sequence). This chain's CDR3 is CASSLWMGKDETQYF. The CDR3 DNA reads as TGTGCCAGCAGCTTATGGATGGGAAAGGATGAGACCCAGTACTTC.

V is TRBV28 and J is TRBJ2-6, with D unresolved. The germline V gene has CDR1 MDHEN and CDR2 SYDVKM. This CDR3 contains 15 residues. V was shortened by 6 bases and J by 1 base, with 10 bases between the two germline ends. The CDR3 nucleotides are TGTGCCAGCAGCCGCCCTAAATCTGGGGCCAACGTCCTGACTTTC. This encodes CASSRPKSGANVLTF.

The sample holds many counts of this clonotype. This sequence joins TRBV7-9 and TRBJ2-5; D unresolved. V gave up 3 bases and J gave up 5 bases, with 10 bases separating them. Per the germline V gene, CDR1 is SEHNR and CDR2 is FQNEAQ (reference sequence). The CDR3 is 13 residues long. The CDR3 sequence: CASSFWEMETQYF. The DNA for the CDR3 is TGTGCCAGCAGCTTTTGGGAAATGGAGACCCAGTACTTC.

This clonotype was seen ten or more times. This sequence joins TRBV11-2 and TRBJ2-7; D not certain. CDR3 size: 16 residues. Germline CDR1 reads SGHAT; CDR2 reads FQNNGV. V was trimmed by 5 bases and J by 0 bases, leaving 17 bases between them. Here the CDR3 DNA reads TGTGCCAGCAGCCGTAAAACTGGACGCCTCTCCTACGAGCAGTACTTC. It translates to CASSRKTGRLSYEQYF.

This clonotype showed up many times. The chain combines TRBV12-3 or TRBV12-4 with TRBJ2-7, with D unclear. V shed 5 bases and J shed 5 bases, with 16 bases lying between them. CDR3 length: 14 amino acids. CDR3 coding DNA: TGTGCCAGCAGTGCCCCATGGGCCTTCGACGAGCAGTACTTC. The encoded protein is CASSAPWAFDEQYF.

This clonotype was observed many times. J is TRBJ1-1 and V is TRBV3-1; 7 nucleotides align to TRBD1. Germline-derived CDR1 and CDR2 are LGHDT and YNNKEL (reference sequence). V was clipped by 4 bases and J by 0 bases; unmatched bases: 2. The CDR3 spans 14 residues. CDR3 sequence reads: CASSLRGMNTEAFF. The CDR3 DNA sequence: TGTGCCAGCAGCCTCAGGGGGATGAACACTGAAGCTTTCTTT. Complete variable domain (other parts from reference TRBV3-1 and TRBJ1-1): DTAVSQTPKYLVTQMGNDKSIKCEQNLGHDTMYWYKQDSKKFLKIMFSYNNKELIINETVPNRFSPKSPDKAHLNLHINSLELGDSAVYFCASSLRGMNTEAFFGQGTRLTVV.

This clonotype appeared a single time. One junction end disagrees with the germline gene, perhaps due to a read error. This chain connects TRBV6-5 to TRBJ2-7; 9 bases line up with TRBD1. The germline V gene has CDR1 MNHEY and CDR2 SVGAGI. This CDR3 has 13 residues. The DNA of the CDR3 is TGTGCCAGCAGTTCGGGACAGGGTTACGACCAGTACTTC. Translation: CASSSGQGYDQYF.

This clonotype was seen at least ten times. The chain couples TRBV12-3 or TRBV12-4 to TRBJ2-7, with D tentatively TRBD2 (6 bases). V gave up 3 bases and J gave up 2 bases, with 11 bases separating them. There are 14 residues in the CDR3. The CDR3 nucleotides are TGTGCCAGCAGTTTCCGAGGAGGGCCCTACGAGCAGTACTTC. Residues: CASSFRGGPYEQYF.

V gene TRBV5-1 combines with J gene TRBJ2-5; a weak D match, TRBD1 (6 bases). V was pared by 1 base and J by 2 bases, with 12 bases between. The CDR3 is 15 amino acids. The germline gives CDR1 SGHRS, CDR2 YFSETQ. The CDR3 sequence: CASSLNRVVQETQYF. The CDR3 region has the DNA TGCGCCAGCAGCTTGAACAGGGTTGTACAAGAGACCCAGTACTTC.

V gene TRBV27 combines with J gene TRBJ2-5; D gene unclear. Trimming removed 3 bases at V and 4 bases at J, with 9 bases between. This CDR3 spans 13 amino acids. Per the germline V gene, CDR1 is MNHEY and CDR2 is SMNVEV (reference sequence). The CDR3 here is CASSLSRSETQYF. The CDR3 nucleotides read TGTGCCAGCAGTTTGTCTCGTTCAGAGACCCAGTACTTC.

A word on this clonotype: This may be a read error: a much more frequent sequence differs by one nucleotide. The gene calls are TRBV12-3 or TRBV12-4 and TRBJ2-1; 13 bases are a match to TRBD2. The CDR3 consists of 16 residues. This chain's CDR3 is CASSRLAGGSYNEHFF. The CDR3 DNA sequence: TGTGCCAGCAGTCGACTAGCGGGAGGTTCCTACAATGAGCATTTCTTC.

This clonotype was counted only a few times. The chain is built from TRBV12-3 or TRBV12-4 and TRBJ2-1; the match to TRBD2 covers 7 bases. The CDR3 is made up of 15 amino acids. The V gene end was trimmed by 1 base and the J gene end by 9 bases; junction bases not matched to a gene: 9. The CDR3 DNA reads as TGTGCCAGCAGTTTAGGGGGAGTGCGGGAGCGTGAGCAGTTCTTC. This gives the protein CASSLGGVREREQFF.

In its sample, this clonotype was seen many times. This rearrangement joins TRBV3-1 to TRBJ2-1; D is unresolved. Trimming left V 2 bases short and J 5 bases short, with 10 bases between. Germline V lookup: CDR1 LGHDT, CDR2 YNNKEL (reference sequence). This CDR3 region has 14 residues. CDR3 in DNA: TGTGCCAGCAGCCAAAGGGCACTCAACAATGAGCAGTTCTTC. This translates into CASSQRALNNEQFF.

This clonotype appeared a few times. This chain joins TRBV21-1 and TRBJ2-2; TRBD1 was called by the table and not checked on the DNA. TRBV21-1 is a known pseudogene. The CDR3 has 15 amino acids. The CDR3 region is CASRPGQGNTGELFF. Written as DNA, the CDR3 is TGTGCCAGCAGACCGGGACAGGGTAATACCGGGGAGCTGTTTTTT.

On this clonotype: Possible read error: a much larger clone is one base away. The chain has TRBV20-1 and TRBJ2-6; possible D gene TRBD1, 5 bases. The CDR3 consists of 14 residues. Germline CDR1 is DFQATT and CDR2 is SNEGSKA (reference sequence). The CDR3 DNA is TGCAGTGCTAGGGGGCTTTCTGGGGACAACGTCCTGACTTTC. It is translated as CSARGLSGDNVLTF.

The chain recombines TRBV5-1 with TRBJ2-1; possibly TRBD2 for D (6 bases). The V gene lost 6 bases and the J gene lost 4 bases, with 14 bases spanning the gap. The CDR3 consists of 14 residues. Looked up from germline, CDR1 is SGHRS and CDR2 is YFSETQ. CDR3 in DNA: TGCGCCAGCAAGAATAGCGGACAATACAATGAGCAGTTCTTC. This gives the protein CASKNSGQYNEQFF.

This clonotype was counted at least ten times. The rearrangement joins TRBV12-3 or TRBV12-4 to TRBJ2-1, with D maybe TRBD1 (5 bases). V was shortened by 3 bases and J by 5 bases, with 11 bases between the two germline ends. The CDR3 contains 14 residues. CDR3 coding DNA: TGTGCCAGCAGTTTCACCACAGGAAACAATGAGCAGTTCTTC. It codes for CASSFTTGNNEQFF.

The genes are TRBV28 and TRBJ2-6; TRBD2 might be the D (6 bases). Germline loops: CDR1 MDHEN, CDR2 SYDVKM. This CDR3 spans 15 amino acids. Trimming cost V 8 bases and J 4 bases, with 15 bases left between them. The CDR3 here is CASGMRGTGANVLTF. DNA for the CDR3: TGTGCCAGCGGAATGCGGGGAACCGGGGCCAACGTCCTGACTTTC.